Below are 28 T cell receptor beta chains sequenced from a single sample in a study of T cell responses to AZD1222 COVID-19 vaccine. Profiled with immunoSEQ multiplex PCR; TCRdb holds only in-frame clones, not every one. This table holds about 180,000 clones, approximately 94% found once. This material consisted of peripheral blood, taken 28 days after the second AZD1222 dose. These receptors all come from an adult who received the AZD1222 COVID-19 vaccine.

The chain uses TRBV18 and TRBJ1-3; TRBD1 is a possible D gene (5 bases). CDR1 and CDR2 (germline): KGHSH, LQKENI. Trimming took off 0 bases at V and 0 bases at J, with 9 bases between the two ends. The CDR3 extends over 16 amino acids. As DNA, the CDR3 is TGTGCCAGCTCACCACCGGGACCTAGCTCTGGAAACACCATATATTTT. Its translation is CASSPPGPSSGNTIYF.

The CDR3 loop reads CASRGDTRSSYEQYF. In DNA form, the CDR3 reads TGTGCCAGCAGGGGGGACACCAGGAGCTCCTACGAGCAGTACTTC. This chain uses TRBV2 with TRBJ2-7; perhaps TRBD1 as D (6 bases). This CDR3 is built from 15 residues. CDR1 SNHLY and CDR2 FYNNEI come from the germline V gene. V shed 6 bases and J shed 0 bases, with 15 bases lying between them.

V is TRBV11-3 and J is TRBJ2-7; D is ambiguous. The germline gives CDR1 SGHNT, CDR2 YENEEA. CDR3 length equals 15 residues. Trimming shortened V by 3 bases and J by 1 base, and 13 bases separated the two germline ends. The CDR3 nucleotides read TGTGCCAGCAGCTTTCGTCGGGCTGGATCCTACGAGCAGTACTTC. It is translated as CASSFRRAGSYEQYF. The complete variable domain, with remaining parts taken from reference TRBV11-3 and TRBJ2-7, reads EAGVVQSPRYKIIEKKQPVAFWCNPISGHNTLYWYLQNLGQGPELLIRYENEEAVDDSQLPKDRFSAERLKGVDSTLKIQPAELGDSAVYLCASSFRRAGSYEQYFGPGTRLTVT.

V usage is TRBV6-2 or TRBV6-3 and J usage is TRBJ2-3; D call uncertain. Germline V gives CDR1 MNHEY, CDR2 SVGEGT. Trimming cost V 0 bases and J 4 bases, with 11 bases left between them. The CDR3 has 15 amino acids. The CDR3 is CASSYSTVFADTQYF. CDR3 sequence (DNA): TGTGCCAGCAGTTACTCGACGGTCTTTGCAGATACGCAGTATTTT.

This clone was recorded only once. This rearrangement joins TRBV29-1 to TRBJ2-5; D gene ambiguous. Germline V gene sequence: CDR1 SQVTM, CDR2 ANQGSEA. CDR3 size: 11 residues. With 6 bases removed from V and 5 bases from J, the gap between germline ends came to 10 bases. CDR3 in DNA: TGCAGCGTCGAGGAAGTGGAGACCCAGTACTTC. Amino acid sequence: CSVEEVETQYF.

This chain connects TRBV19 to TRBJ1-3; D call uncertain. The germline CDR1 and CDR2 sequences are LNHDA and SQIVND (reference sequence). The V and J ends lost 2 bases and 4 bases respectively, with 3 bases between them. The CDR3 length is 12 residues. The CDR3 protein is CASSIPGNTIYF. CDR3 sequence (DNA): TGTGCCAGTAGTATACCAGGAAACACCATATATTTT. Variable domain in full (rest from reference TRBV19 and TRBJ1-3): DGGITQSPKYLFRKEGQNVTLSCEQNLNHDAMYWYRQDPGQGLRLIYYSQIVNDFQKGDIAEGYSVSREKKESFPLTVTSAQKNPTAFYLCASSIPGNTIYFGEGSWLTVV.

In DNA, the CDR3 is TGTGCCAGCAGCTCGGGGGCGGGCGGCTACGAGCAGTACTTC. Its translation is CASSSGAGGYEQYF. V and J are TRBV5-4 and TRBJ2-7; D is possibly TRBD1 or TRBD2 (6 bases each). The germline V and J ends were trimmed by 3 bases and 3 bases, with 13 bases remaining between them. CDR1 and CDR2 from the germline V gene are SGHNT and YYREEE (reference sequence). This CDR3 has 14 amino acids.

The chain employs TRBV13 and TRBJ2-3; TRBD1 might be the D (5 bases). Trimming took 2 bases from V and 6 from J, leaving 15 bases between them. The CDR3 totals 15 residues. Looked up from germline, CDR1 is PRHDT and CDR2 is FYEKMQ (reference sequence). The CDR3 loop reads CASSLQGFTGDTQYF. CDR3 coding DNA: TGTGCCAGCAGCTTACAGGGTTTTACCGGGGATACGCAGTATTTT.

Written as DNA, the CDR3 is TGTGCCAGCCGATCGCTCGGCGCGACTAATGAAAAACTGTTTTTT. This encodes CASRSLGATNEKLFF. The J gene is TRBJ1-4, the V gene TRBV27; D is unclear. The V end lost 8 bases, the J end lost 2 bases, and 15 bases lay between the germline ends. In germline, CDR1 is MNHEY, CDR2 SMNVEV (reference sequence). The CDR3 is 15 amino acids.

The chain carries TRBV27 and TRBJ1-5; D remains ambiguous. Per germline, CDR1 MNHEY and CDR2 SMNVEV (reference sequence). This CDR3 region has 15 residues. V was clipped by 3 bases and J by 4 bases, with 13 bases between them. CDR3 in amino acids: CASSLMFGSNQPQHF. Written as DNA, the CDR3 is TGTGCCAGCAGTTTGATGTTCGGGTCAAATCAGCCCCAGCATTTT.

The chain has TRBV28 and TRBJ1-3; D is unresolved. Trimming stripped 4 bases from V and 8 bases from J, with 3 bases between. CDR1 MDHEN and CDR2 SYDVKM come from the germline V gene. The CDR3 extends over 10 amino acids. The CDR3 loop reads CASSSDTIYF. As DNA, the CDR3 is TGTGCCAGCAGTTCCGACACCATATATTTT. Using reference TRBV28 and TRBJ1-3 for the parts outside the CDR3, the full variable domain is DVKVTQSSRYLVKRTGEKVFLECVQDMDHENMFWYRQDPGLGLRLIYFSYDVKMKEKGDIPEGYSVSREKKERFSLILESASTNQTSMYLCASSSDTIYFGEGSWLTVV.

This clone was seen only once. The chain recombines TRBV7-9 with TRBJ2-7, with D perhaps matching TRBD1 or TRBD2 (5 bases each). Trimming removed 1 base at V and 5 bases at J, with 12 bases between. Germline assignment: CDR1 SEHNR and CDR2 FQNEAQ (reference sequence). CDR3 length equals 14 residues. CDR3 sequence: CASSLVPGSNEQYF. Written as DNA, the CDR3 is TGTGCCAGCAGCTTAGTGCCAGGGAGCAACGAGCAGTACTTC.

The chain links TRBV7-9 to TRBJ2-7; 9 bases fit TRBD1. In germline, CDR1 is SEHNR, CDR2 FQNEAQ (reference sequence). The CDR3 is made up of 14 amino acids. J lost 3 bases, V lost 4 bases, and 4 bases had no gene match. CDR3 sequence reads: CASSSTGGSYEQYF. The CDR3 bases are TGTGCCAGCAGCTCGACAGGGGGAAGCTACGAGCAGTACTTC.

The chain combines TRBV11-2 with TRBJ2-7, with D perhaps given as TRBD1 or TRBD2 (6 bases each). Germline CDR1 SGHAT, CDR2 FQNNGV. V was shortened by 6 bases and J by 5 bases, with 20 bases between the two germline ends. The CDR3 length is 15 residues. The CDR3 is CASRIRGGIPHEQYF. The CDR3 DNA follows: TGTGCCAGCAGAATACGAGGGGGGATACCCCACGAGCAGTACTTC.

This clone was seen a handful of times. This chain connects TRBV13 to TRBJ1-6, with D maybe TRBD1 (6 bases). The CDR3 runs 14 residues. Trimming left V 6 bases short and J 10 bases short, with 16 bases between. The germline V gene has CDR1 PRHDT and CDR2 FYEKMQ (reference sequence). The CDR3 here is CASRSYLRGSPLHF. DNA of the CDR3: TGTGCCAGCAGATCTTACTTGAGGGGGTCACCCCTCCACTTT.

The genes are TRBV7-6 and TRBJ2-5; TRBD1 aligns across 9 bases. V lost 5 bases, J lost 5 bases, and 9 bases stayed unmatched. The CDR3 totals 15 residues. Germline V gene data show CDR1 as SGHVS and CDR2 as FNYEAQ. CDR3 protein: CASSPGQGRRETQYF. CDR3 coding DNA: TGTGCCAGCAGCCCCGGACAGGGGCGCAGGGAGACCCAGTACTTC.

V gene TRBV30 combines with J gene TRBJ2-7; TRBD1 aligns across 7 bases. The junction had 9 bases not matched to a gene; V was cut back by 2 bases and J by 2 bases. CDR1 GTSNPN and CDR2 SVGIG come from the germline V gene (reference sequence). The CDR3 spans 15 residues. CDR3 nucleotides: TGTGCCTGGAGTAGACAGGGTGAAGCACCCTACGAGCAGTACTTC. Translation: CAWSRQGEAPYEQYF.

J is TRBJ1-1 and V is TRBV18, with D maybe TRBD1 (6 bases). Germline V gives CDR1 KGHSH, CDR2 LQKENI. The length of the CDR3 is 17 residues. Trimming removed 4 bases at V and 4 bases at J, with 22 bases between. Here the CDR3 reads CASSREGVLVVLTEAFF. The CDR3 DNA reads as TGTGCCAGCTCACGGGAGGGGGTACTCGTCGTTCTCACTGAAGCTTTCTTT.

V gene TRBV5-1 combines with J gene TRBJ1-1; D may be TRBD1 (5 bases). This CDR3 has 18 amino acids. Deletions cut 1 base from V and 4 bases from J, with 23 bases between. Looked up from germline, CDR1 is SGHRS and CDR2 is YFSETQ. The CDR3 DNA reads as TGCGCCAGCAGCTTGTTCCAGGGCTACGGGATGGAGGGCACTGAAGCTTTCTTT. It is translated as CASSLFQGYGMEGTEAFF. Full variable domain (outside the CDR3, taken from reference TRBV5-1 and TRBJ1-1): KAGVTQTPRYLIKTRGQQVTLSCSPISGHRSVSWYQQTPGQGLQFLFEYFSETQRNKGNFPGRFSGRQFSNSRSEMNVSTLELGDSALYLCASSLFQGYGMEGTEAFFGQGTRLTVV.

V gene TRBV11-2 combines with J gene TRBJ1-3, with D maybe TRBD1 (5 bases). Trimming removed 2 bases from V and 4 bases from J, with 12 bases in between. Germline CDR1 and CDR2: SGHAT and FQNNGV. The CDR3 consists of 15 residues. CDR3 bases: TGTGCCAGCAGCTTATCTAATGGGGGAGGAAACACCATATATTTT. It is translated as CASSLSNGGGNTIYF.

This chain joins TRBV19 and TRBJ1-5; a possible D gene is TRBD1 (6 bases). Germline CDR1 reads LNHDA; CDR2 reads SQIVND (reference sequence). CDR3 length equals 17 residues. V lost 7 bases and J lost 0, with 19 bases in between. CDR3 region: CASTGPRGVNSNQPQHF. CDR3 in DNA: TGTGCCAGTACTGGGCCGAGGGGGGTAAATAGCAATCAGCCCCAGCATTTT.

This clone was recorded only once. This sequence joins TRBV5-1 and TRBJ1-3; D may be TRBD1 (5 bases). V was shortened by 3 bases and J by 2 bases, with 12 bases between the two germline ends. Per germline, CDR1 SGHRS and CDR2 YFSETQ. This CDR3 comprises 15 residues. The CDR3 sequence is CASSSEGAAGNTIYF. For the CDR3, the DNA is TGCGCCAGCAGCTCTGAAGGGGCAGCTGGAAACACCATATATTTT.

The rearrangement joins TRBV7-2 to TRBJ2-1; 9 bases line up with TRBD2. The V gene end was trimmed by 3 bases and the J gene end by 9 bases; junction bases not matched to a gene: 18. The CDR3 length is 18 residues. CDR1 and CDR2 (germline): SGHTA, FQGNSA. The CDR3, as DNA: TGTGCCAGCAGCTTGGCAGATTTTCTCGCGGGGGGGCCACGTGAGCAGTTCTTC. Amino acids: CASSLADFLAGGPREQFF.

This clone was detected once. This chain uses TRBV14 with TRBJ1-6, with D possibly TRBD1 on 5 matching bases. Trimming removed 0 bases at V and 1 base at J, with 16 bases between. The germline V gene has CDR1 SGHDN and CDR2 FVKESK. The CDR3 runs to 19 residues. CDR3 residues: CASSQDQGPYGSYNSPLHF. The CDR3 DNA reads TGTGCCAGCAGCCAAGATCAGGGTCCGTACGGATCCTATAATTCACCCCTCCACTTT.

V is TRBV7-3 and J is TRBJ2-1, with a possible D match to TRBD1 (6 bases). The V and J ends lost 4 bases and 6 bases respectively, with 16 bases between them. Germline lookup yields CDR1 SGHTA and CDR2 FQGTGA. CDR3 length: 15 amino acids. CDR3 amino acids: CASSSRGPSGNEQFF. CDR3 DNA: TGTGCCAGCAGCTCCAGGGGACCATCTGGCAATGAGCAGTTCTTC. The entire variable domain, with the rest obtained from reference TRBV7-3 and TRBJ2-1, is as follows: GAGVSQTPSNKVTEKGKYVELRCDPISGHTALYWYRQSLGQGPEFLIYFQGTGAADDSGLPNDRFFAVRPEGSVSTLKIQRTERGDSAVYLCASSSRGPSGNEQFFGPGTRLTVL.

The rearrangement uses TRBV30 and TRBJ1-3; no firm D call. Germline V gene lookup returns CDR1 GTSNPN and CDR2 SVGIG (reference sequence). The CDR3 runs to 15 residues. Trimming left V 4 bases short and J 6 bases short, with 19 bases between. The CDR3 spells CAWTFGRTRENTIYF. The CDR3 DNA sequence: TGTGCCTGGACCTTCGGACGGACTAGGGAAAACACCATATATTTT.

The chain carries TRBV7-9 and TRBJ1-2; 7 nucleotides match TRBD1. CDR3 length: 15 amino acids. V lost 0 bases to trimming and J lost 2 bases; unmatched junction nucleotides: 3. CDR1 SEHNR and CDR2 FQNEAQ come from the germline V gene (reference sequence). CDR3 residues: CASSLALTGNYGYTF. CDR3 in DNA: TGTGCCAGCAGCTTAGCGCTGACAGGGAACTATGGCTACACCTTC.

This chain links TRBV18 with TRBJ1-4; a possible D gene is TRBD1 (5 bases). Germline V gene lookup returns CDR1 KGHSH and CDR2 LQKENI. There are 19 residues in the CDR3. Trimming pared 2 bases from V and 5 bases from J, leaving 24 bases between. CDR3 sequence reads: CASSPSPYRARAINEKLFF. The CDR3 bases are TGTGCCAGCTCACCATCGCCTTATAGGGCCAGGGCAATAAATGAAAAACTGTTTTTT.